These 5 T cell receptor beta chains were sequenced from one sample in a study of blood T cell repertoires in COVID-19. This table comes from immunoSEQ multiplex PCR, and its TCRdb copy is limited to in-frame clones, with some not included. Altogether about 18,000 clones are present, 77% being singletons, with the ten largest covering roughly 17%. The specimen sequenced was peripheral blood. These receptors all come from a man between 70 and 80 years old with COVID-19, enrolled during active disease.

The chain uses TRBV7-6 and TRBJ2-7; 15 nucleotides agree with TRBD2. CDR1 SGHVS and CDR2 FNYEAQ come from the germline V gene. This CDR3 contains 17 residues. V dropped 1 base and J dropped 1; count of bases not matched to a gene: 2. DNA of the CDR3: TGTGCCAGCAGCTTAGAAGGGACTAGCGGGAGGTCCTACGAGCAGTACTTC. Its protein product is CASSLEGTSGRSYEQYF.

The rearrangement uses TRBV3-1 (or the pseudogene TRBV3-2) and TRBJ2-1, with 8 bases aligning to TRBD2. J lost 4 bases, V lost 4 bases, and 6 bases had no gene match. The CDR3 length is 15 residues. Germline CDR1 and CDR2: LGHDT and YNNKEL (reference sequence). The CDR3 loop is CASSRTGTSYNEQFF. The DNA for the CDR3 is TGTGCCAGCAGCCGTACCGGGACTAGTTACAATGAGCAGTTCTTC.

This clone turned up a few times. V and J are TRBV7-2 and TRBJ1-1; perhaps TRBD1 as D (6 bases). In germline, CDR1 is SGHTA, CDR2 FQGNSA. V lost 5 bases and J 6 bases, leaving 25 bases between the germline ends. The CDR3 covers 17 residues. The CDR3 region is CASSSREKGGNGAEAFF. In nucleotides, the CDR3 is TGTGCCAGCAGCAGCAGGGAAAAAGGGGGAAACGGCGCTGAAGCTTTCTTT.

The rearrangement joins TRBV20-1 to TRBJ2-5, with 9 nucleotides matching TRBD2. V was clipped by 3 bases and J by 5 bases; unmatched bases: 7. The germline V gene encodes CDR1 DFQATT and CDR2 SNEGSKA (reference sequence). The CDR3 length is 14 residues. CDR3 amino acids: CSASVAGVMETQYF. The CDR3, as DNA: TGCAGTGCTAGTGTAGCGGGAGTTATGGAGACCCAGTACTTC.

CDR3 sequence reads: CASSLVAPATNEKLFF. The CDR3 bases are TGTGCCAGCAGCTTGGTGGCACCCGCAACTAATGAAAAACTGTTTTTT. V usage is TRBV5-4 and J usage is TRBJ1-4; no clear D gene. CDR3 length equals 16 residues. The germline V gene has CDR1 SGHNT and CDR2 YYREEE (reference sequence). With 0 bases removed from V and 0 bases from J, the gap between germline ends came to 9 bases.